This paragraph reports one TCR beta chain. No antigen is known for it. These data come from a study of T cell repertoires in cytomegalovirus infection. Overall study context: Public TCR beta signatures indicated both CMV infection and matching HLA type.

TCRdb re-analysed the reads in MiXCR, keeping a single row per CDR3 protein. The sample has 310,000 or so distinct CDR3 sequences, around a sixth seen once. General study results and limits: In two of eight donors, the top clonotype was HLA-C-restricted CMV-specific. Frequencies of public TCR beta families were cumulated, and this identified carriers of CMV plus the relevant HLA.

Germline assignment: CDR1 MGHRA and CDR2 YSYEKL. Unmatched junction bases numbered 12, after V lost 0 bases and J lost 7 bases. The CDR3 totals 17 residues. The J gene is TRBJ2-7, the V gene TRBV4-1, with 10 positions matching TRBD2. The sequence was collected from a human donor in good health (CMV status not recorded). Some clones in this sample may be carry-over from other donors' samples. The sample comprised PBMCs. For the CDR3, the DNA is TGCGCCAGCAGCCAAGATTCGGCTAGCGGGGGAGGGAGGGAGCAGTACTTC. It codes for CASSQDSASGGGREQYF.